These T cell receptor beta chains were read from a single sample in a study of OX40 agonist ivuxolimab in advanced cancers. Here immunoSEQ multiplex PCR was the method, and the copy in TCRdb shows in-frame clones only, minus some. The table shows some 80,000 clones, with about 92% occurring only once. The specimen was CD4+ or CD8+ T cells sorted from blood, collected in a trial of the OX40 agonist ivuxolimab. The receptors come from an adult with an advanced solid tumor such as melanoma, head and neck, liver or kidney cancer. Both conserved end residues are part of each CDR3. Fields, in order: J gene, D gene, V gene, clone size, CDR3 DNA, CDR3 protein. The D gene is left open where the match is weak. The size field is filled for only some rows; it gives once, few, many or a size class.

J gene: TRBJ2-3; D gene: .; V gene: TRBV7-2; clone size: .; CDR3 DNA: TGTGCCAGCAGCTTTGACGCGCCAGATACGCAGTATTTT; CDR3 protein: CASSFDAPDTQYF
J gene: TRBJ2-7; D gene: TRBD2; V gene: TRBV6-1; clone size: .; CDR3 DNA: TGTGCCAGCAGTCAGCTAGCGGGAGCTTTCTACGAGCAGTACTTC; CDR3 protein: CASSQLAGAFYEQYF
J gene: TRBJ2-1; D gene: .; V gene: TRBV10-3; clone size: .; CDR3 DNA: TGTGCCATCAGTGATTCGATTGGGGGCTCCTACAATGAGCAGTTCTTC; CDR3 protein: CAISDSIGGSYNEQFF
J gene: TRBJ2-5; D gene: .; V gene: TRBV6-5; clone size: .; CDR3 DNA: TGTGCCAGCACCAGGGGGGGCGGGAGCGAAGAGACCCAGTACTTC; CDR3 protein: CASTRGGGSEETQYF
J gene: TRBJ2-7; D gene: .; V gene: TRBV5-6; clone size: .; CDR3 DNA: TGTGCCAGCAGCTTGGTCCAGACTATGGAGCAGTACTTC; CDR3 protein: CASSLVQTMEQYF
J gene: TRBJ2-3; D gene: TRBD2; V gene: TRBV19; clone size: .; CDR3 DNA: TGTGCCAGTAGTTTCGATAGCGGGAGGGACACAGATACGCAGTATTTT; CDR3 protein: CASSFDSGRDTDTQYF
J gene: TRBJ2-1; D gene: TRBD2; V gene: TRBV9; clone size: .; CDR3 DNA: TGTGCCAGCAGCGTTAGCGGGGGACAAGACAATGAGCAGTTCTTC; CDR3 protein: CASSVSGGQDNEQFF
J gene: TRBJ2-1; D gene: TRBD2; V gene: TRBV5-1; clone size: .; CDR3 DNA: TGCGCCAGCGCTAGCGGGGCCTACAATGAGCAGTTCTTC; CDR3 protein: CASASGAYNEQFF
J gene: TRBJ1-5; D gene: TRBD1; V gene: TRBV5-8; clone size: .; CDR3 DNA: TGTGCCAGCAGCTTGGCCAGGGGGGGTGGTCAGCCCCAGCATTTT; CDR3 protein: CASSLARGGGQPQHF
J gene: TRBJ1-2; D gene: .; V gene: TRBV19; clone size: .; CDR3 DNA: TGTGCCAGTAGCCTCGAAGGTTATGGCTACACCTTC; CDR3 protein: CASSLEGYGYTF
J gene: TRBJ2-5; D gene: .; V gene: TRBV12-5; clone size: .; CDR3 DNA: TGTGCTAGTGGTCCAGGGGGGAAGACCCAGTACTTC; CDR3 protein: CASGPGGKTQYF
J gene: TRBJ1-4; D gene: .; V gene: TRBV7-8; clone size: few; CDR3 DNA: TGTGCCAGCACAGCAGGGGTGGGTGAAAAACTGTTTTTT; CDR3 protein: CASTAGVGEKLFF
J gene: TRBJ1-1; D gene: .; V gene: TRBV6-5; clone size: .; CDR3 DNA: TGTGCCAGCAGTAAACAGATAAACATGAACACTGAAGCTTTCTTT; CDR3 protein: CASSKQINMNTEAFF
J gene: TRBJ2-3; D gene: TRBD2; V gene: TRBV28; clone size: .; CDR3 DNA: TGTGCCAGCAGTTTAGGGGGGGATCTTGATACGCAGTATTTT; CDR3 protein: CASSLGGDLDTQYF
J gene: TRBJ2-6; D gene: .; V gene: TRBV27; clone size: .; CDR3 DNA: TGTGCCAGCAGTTTAGCTGGGGTTGGGGCCAACGTCCTGACTTTC; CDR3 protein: CASSLAGVGANVLTF
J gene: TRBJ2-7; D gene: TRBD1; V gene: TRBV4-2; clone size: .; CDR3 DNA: TGTGCCAGCAGCCAAGATCGGGACAGGGTATACGAGCAGTACTTC; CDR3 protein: CASSQDRDRVYEQYF
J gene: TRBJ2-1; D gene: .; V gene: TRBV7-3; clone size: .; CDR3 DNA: TGTGCCAGCAGCTTGGATAGGGTTCCCAATGAGCAGTTCTTC; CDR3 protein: CASSLDRVPNEQFF
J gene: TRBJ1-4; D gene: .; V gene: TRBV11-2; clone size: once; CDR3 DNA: TGTGCCAGCAGCCCCGGGGCCTCCCGAGCTGAAAAACTGTTTTTT; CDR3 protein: CASSPGASRAEKLFF
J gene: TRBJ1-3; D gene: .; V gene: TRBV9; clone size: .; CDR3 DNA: TGTGCCAGCAGCGTAGGGAGGGCTCGGTTTGACACCATATATTTT; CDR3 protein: CASSVGRARFDTIYF
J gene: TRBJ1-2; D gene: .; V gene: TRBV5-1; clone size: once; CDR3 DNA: TGCGCCAGCAGCTTCGGGACGTATGGCTACACCTTC; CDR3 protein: CASSFGTYGYTF
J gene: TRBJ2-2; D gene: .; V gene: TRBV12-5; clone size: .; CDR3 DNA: TGTGCTAGTGGTTTTGGCGGCACCGGGGAGCTGTTTTTT; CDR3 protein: CASGFGGTGELFF
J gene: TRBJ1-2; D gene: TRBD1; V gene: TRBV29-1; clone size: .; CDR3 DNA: TGCAGCGTCGGGACAGGGACCTATGGCTACACCTTC; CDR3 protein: CSVGTGTYGYTF
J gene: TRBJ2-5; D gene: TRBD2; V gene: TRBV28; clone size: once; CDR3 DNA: TGTGCCAGCAACCCCGGCGGGAGTAAACAGACCCAGTACTTC; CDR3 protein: CASNPGGSKQTQYF
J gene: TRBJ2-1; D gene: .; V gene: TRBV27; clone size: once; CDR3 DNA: TGTGCCAGCAGTATACCTTCTAGGACGCTGGAGGGCAATGAGCAGTTCTTC; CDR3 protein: CASSIPSRTLEGNEQFF
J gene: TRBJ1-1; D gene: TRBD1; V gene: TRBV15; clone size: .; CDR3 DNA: TGTGCCACCAGCAGAGGGGGGACAGTTGAAGCTTTCTTT; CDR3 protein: CATSRGGTVEAFF
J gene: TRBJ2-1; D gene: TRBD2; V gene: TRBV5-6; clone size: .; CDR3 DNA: TGTGCCAGCAGCGCCACTAGCGGGAGGGCCAAATTTACCTACAATGAGCAGTTCTTC; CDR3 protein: CASSATSGRAKFTYNEQFF
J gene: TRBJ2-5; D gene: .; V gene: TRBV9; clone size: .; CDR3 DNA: TGTGCCAGCAGCGTAGGGTGGGGGGCCTTCCAAGAGACCCAGTACTTC; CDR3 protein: CASSVGWGAFQETQYF
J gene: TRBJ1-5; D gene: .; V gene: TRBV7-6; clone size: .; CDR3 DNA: TGTGCCAGCAGCTTATTGGAGGATAGCAATCAGCCCCAGCATTTT; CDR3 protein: CASSLLEDSNQPQHF
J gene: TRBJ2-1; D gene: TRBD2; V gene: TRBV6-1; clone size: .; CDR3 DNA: TGTGCCAGCAGTGAAGTTAGCGGGACGTACAATGAGCAGTTCTTC; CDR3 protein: CASSEVSGTYNEQFF
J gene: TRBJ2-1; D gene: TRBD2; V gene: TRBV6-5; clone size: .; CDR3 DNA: TGTGCCAGCAGTAAGCGGGAGTGGTACAATGAGCAGTTCTTC; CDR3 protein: CASSKREWYNEQFF
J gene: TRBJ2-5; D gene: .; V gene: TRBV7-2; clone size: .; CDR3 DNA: TGTGCCAGCAGCTTAGAGCCGGGAGCGGGAGAGACCCAGTACTTC; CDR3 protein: CASSLEPGAGETQYF
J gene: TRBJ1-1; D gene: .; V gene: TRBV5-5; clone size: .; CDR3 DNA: TGTGCCAGCAGCTTGTACGGCATGAACACTGAAGCTTTCTTT; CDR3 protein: CASSLYGMNTEAFF
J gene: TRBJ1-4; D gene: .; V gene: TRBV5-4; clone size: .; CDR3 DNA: TGTGCCAGCAGCGCTACAGGTGCAACTAATGAAAAACTGTTTTTT; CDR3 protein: CASSATGATNEKLFF
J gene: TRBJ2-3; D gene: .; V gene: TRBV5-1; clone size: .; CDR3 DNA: TGCGCCAGCCAAAGGGGGGGAACTAGCACAGATACGCAGTATTTT; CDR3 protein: CASQRGGTSTDTQYF
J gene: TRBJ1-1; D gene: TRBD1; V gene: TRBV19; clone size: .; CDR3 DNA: TGTGCCAGTAGTGCCCCGACAGGGCTTCGTTTGCCTGAAGCTTTCTTT; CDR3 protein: CASSAPTGLRLPEAFF
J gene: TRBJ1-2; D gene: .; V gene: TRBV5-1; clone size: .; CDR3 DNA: TGCGCCAGCAGCTTGTCAGCGGGGAGCGGCTATGGCTACACCTTC; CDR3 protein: CASSLSAGSGYGYTF
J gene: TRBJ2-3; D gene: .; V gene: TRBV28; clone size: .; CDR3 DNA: TGTGCCAGCACGCTCGGGGGCACAGATACGCAGTATTTT; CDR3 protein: CASTLGGTDTQYF
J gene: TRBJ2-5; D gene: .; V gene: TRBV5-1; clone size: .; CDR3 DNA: TGCGCCAGCAGCTTGGGAATTAGTGGGAGGCAGGAGACCCAGTACTTC; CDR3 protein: CASSLGISGRQETQYF
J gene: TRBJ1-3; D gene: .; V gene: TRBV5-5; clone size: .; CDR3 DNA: TGTGCCAGCAGCCGGGACATCGGAAACACCATATATTTT; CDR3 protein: CASSRDIGNTIYF
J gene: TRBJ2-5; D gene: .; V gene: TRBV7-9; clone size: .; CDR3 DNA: TGTGCCAGCAGCTTGGCGGGCTTCCAAGAGACCCAGTACTTC; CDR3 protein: CASSLAGFQETQYF
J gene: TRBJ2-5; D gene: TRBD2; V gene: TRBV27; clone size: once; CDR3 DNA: TGTGCCAGCAGGCGGACTAGCGGGAGCGGGGAGGAGACCCAGTACTTC; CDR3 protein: CASRRTSGSGEETQYF
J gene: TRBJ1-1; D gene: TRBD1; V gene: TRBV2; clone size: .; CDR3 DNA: TGTGCCAGCAGGGACAGGGTCGTCACTGAAGCTTTCTTT; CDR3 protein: CASRDRVVTEAFF